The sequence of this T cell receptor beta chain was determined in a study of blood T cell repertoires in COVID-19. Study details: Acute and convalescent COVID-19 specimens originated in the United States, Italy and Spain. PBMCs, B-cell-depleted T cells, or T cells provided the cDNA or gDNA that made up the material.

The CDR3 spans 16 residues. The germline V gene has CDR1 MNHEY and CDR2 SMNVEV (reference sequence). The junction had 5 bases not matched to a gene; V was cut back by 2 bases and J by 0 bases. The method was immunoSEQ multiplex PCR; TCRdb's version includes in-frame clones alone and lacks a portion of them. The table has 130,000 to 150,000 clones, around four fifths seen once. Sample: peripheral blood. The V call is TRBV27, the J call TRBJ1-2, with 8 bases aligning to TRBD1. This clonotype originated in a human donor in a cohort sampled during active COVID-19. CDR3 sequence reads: CASSLKGQAPNYGYTF. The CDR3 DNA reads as TGTGCCAGCAGTTTAAAGGGACAGGCACCTAACTATGGCTACACCTTC.